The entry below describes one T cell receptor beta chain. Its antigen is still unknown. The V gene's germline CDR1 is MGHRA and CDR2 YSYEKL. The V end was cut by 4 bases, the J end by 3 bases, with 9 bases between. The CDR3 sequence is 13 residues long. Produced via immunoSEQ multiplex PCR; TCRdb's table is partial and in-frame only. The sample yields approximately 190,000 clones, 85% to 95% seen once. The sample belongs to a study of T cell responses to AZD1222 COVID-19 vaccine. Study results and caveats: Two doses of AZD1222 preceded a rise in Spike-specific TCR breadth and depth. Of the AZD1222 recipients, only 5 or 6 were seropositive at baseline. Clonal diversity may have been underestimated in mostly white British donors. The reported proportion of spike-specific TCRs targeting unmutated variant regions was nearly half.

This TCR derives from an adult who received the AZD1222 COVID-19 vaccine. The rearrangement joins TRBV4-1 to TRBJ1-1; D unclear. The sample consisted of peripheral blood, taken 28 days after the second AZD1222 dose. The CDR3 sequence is CASSPDGDTEAFF. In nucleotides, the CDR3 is TGCGCCAGCAGCCCAGACGGGGACACTGAAGCTTTCTTT.